This is a list of T cell receptor beta chains from one sample in a study of blood T cells in healthy people across ages. TCRdb reprocessed the 5' RACE reads via MiXCR and lists one record per CDR3 protein. Of 550,000 to 650,000 distinct CDR3 sequences listed, 27% are singletons. This sample also appeared in a second study, on T cells of mothers and their children.

The sample was blood. These receptor sequences come from a boy younger than 10 in good health. CDR3s include the opening cysteine and the closing phenylalanine or tryptophan. The order of the fields is D gene, clone size, J gene, V gene, CDR3 protein, CDR3 DNA. A D gene is named only where the DNA matches it firmly. Expanded clones are given a class, and other clones once, few, many or no size at all.

TRBD2 | . | TRBJ2-5 | TRBV20-1 | CSASGGTDLQETQYF | TGCAGTGCTAGCGGGGGGACCGATCTCCAAGAGACCCAGTACTTC
TRBD2 | few | TRBJ2-5 | TRBV29-1 | CSVETGRDETQYF | TGCAGCGTTGAAACCGGGAGGGACGAGACCCAGTACTTC
TRBD2 | . | TRBJ2-1 | TRBV28 | CASSLRWASGGATHEQFF | TGTGCCAGCAGTTTAAGGTGGGCTAGCGGGGGGGCCACACATGAGCAGTTCTTC
. | . | TRBJ1-4 | TRBV2 | CTSSTVDMGEKLFF | TGTACCAGCAGTACCGTCGACATGGGGGAAAAACTGTTTTTT
TRBD2 | . | TRBJ2-1 | TRBV7-8 | CASTELAGGLDEQFF | TGTGCCAGCACCGAACTAGCGGGGGGGCTGGATGAGCAGTTCTTC
. | few | TRBJ2-3 | TRBV29-1 | CSVAQGGTSDTQYF | TGCAGCGTCGCACAGGGGGGGACTTCAGATACGCAGTATTTT
. | . | TRBJ2-1 | TRBV21-1 | CASSKGAGGPSSYNEQFF | TGTGCCAGCAGCAAGGGAGCGGGAGGACCCAGCTCCTACAATGAGCAGTTCTTC
. | few | TRBJ2-7 | TRBV21-1 | CASSKVSGGLYEQYF | TGTGCCAGCAGCAAAGTTTCTGGGGGCCTTTACGAGCAGTACTTC
TRBD2 | . | TRBJ2-7 | TRBV7-2 | CASSSQTSGGYEQYF | TGTGCCAGCAGCTCCCAAACTAGCGGGGGCTACGAGCAGTACTTC
. | many | TRBJ2-2 | TRBV7-8 | CASSLGLNTGELFF | TGTGCCAGCAGCTTAGGACTGAACACCGGGGAGCTGTTTTTT
TRBD2 | few | TRBJ2-5 | TRBV15 | CATSTGAERENQETQYF | TGTGCCACCAGCACGGGGGCAGAGCGGGAGAACCAAGAGACCCAGTACTTC
TRBD2 | . | TRBJ2-5 | TRBV7-2 | CASSLVAGVRETQYF | TGTGCCAGCAGCTTAGTAGCGGGAGTCCGGGAGACCCAGTACTTC
. | few | TRBJ1-2 | TRBV3-1 | CASSSRWGNYGYTF | TGTGCCAGCAGCTCACGGTGGGGGAACTATGGCTACACCTTC
. | few | TRBJ2-1 | TRBV29-1 | CSVESLAASNEQFF | TGCAGCGTTGAATCCCTAGCAGCTTCCAATGAGCAGTTCTTC
. | few | TRBJ2-5 | TRBV20-1 | CSALPPYGQETQYF | TGCAGTGCCCTTCCACCTTACGGACAAGAGACCCAGTACTTC
. | few | TRBJ2-7 | TRBV20-1 | CSAQRLSYEQYF | TGCAGTGCGCAACGGCTCTCCTACGAGCAGTACTTC
. | . | TRBJ2-2 | TRBV29-1 | CSVEAAGAYPGELFF | TGCAGCGTTGAAGCCGCAGGGGCCTATCCCGGGGAGCTGTTTTTT
. | . | TRBJ2-5 | TRBV12-3/TRBV12-4 | CASSGQEETQYF | TGTGCCAGCAGCGGACAAGAAGAGACCCAGTACTTC
TRBD2 | few | TRBJ2-7 | TRBV7-9 | CASSLVFDLAGGPYEQYF | TGTGCCAGCAGCTTAGTTTTCGATCTAGCGGGGGGGCCCTACGAGCAGTACTTC
. | . | TRBJ1-4 | TRBV20-1 | CSASRGGTNEKLFF | TGCAGTGCTAGCCGGGGGGGTACTAATGAAAAACTGTTTTTT
. | few | TRBJ2-7 | TRBV20-1 | CSARDTGGRDYEQYF | TGCAGTGCTAGAGATACCGGGGGCCGGGACTACGAGCAGTACTTC
. | . | TRBJ2-7 | TRBV3-1 | CASSQAGDSYEQYF | TGTGCCAGCAGCCAGGCAGGGGATTCCTACGAGCAGTACTTC
TRBD2 | few | TRBJ2-2 | TRBV12-3/TRBV12-4 | CASTLQRGNTGELFF | TGTGCCAGCACCCTTCAGCGGGGGAACACCGGGGAGCTGTTTTTT
TRBD1 | . | TRBJ2-7 | TRBV7-3 | CASSPNRGSREQYF | TGTGCCAGCAGCCCAAACAGGGGGTCACGCGAGCAGTACTTC
. | . | TRBJ2-1 | TRBV6-2/TRBV6-3 | CASSYLAGEWDEQFF | TGTGCCAGCAGTTACCTTGCAGGGGAGTGGGATGAGCAGTTCTTC
. | . | TRBJ1-4 | TRBV5-1 | CASSSRLNEKLFF | TGCGCCAGCAGCTCCCGGCTTAATGAAAAACTGTTTTTT
. | . | TRBJ1-4 | TRBV2 | CASSDGVEKLFF | TGTGCCAGCAGTGACGGGGTTGAAAAACTGTTTTTT
TRBD2 | . | TRBJ2-7 | TRBV7-2 | CASSATSGIYEQYF | TGTGCCAGCAGCGCGACTAGCGGGATTTACGAGCAGTACTTC
TRBD1 | . | TRBJ1-2 | TRBV6-5 | CASGTGAGYTF | TGTGCCAGCGGGACAGGGGCTGGCTACACCTTC
. | few | TRBJ2-1 | TRBV12-5 | CASGLVVRGGQFF | TGTGCTAGTGGTTTGGTAGTAAGGGGGGGGCAGTTCTTC
. | few | TRBJ1-2 | TRBV9 | CASSVLGQAYGYTF | TGTGCCAGCAGCGTCTTAGGGCAGGCCTATGGCTACACCTTC
. | . | TRBJ2-4 | TRBV29-1 | CSVEDGGADKKLAKNIQYF | TGCAGCGTTGAAGATGGGGGGGCAGACAAGAAACTAGCCAAAAACATTCAGTACTTC
. | once | TRBJ2-7 | TRBV11-2 | CASSLQAGTGEQYF | TGTGCCAGCAGCTTACAGGCAGGCACGGGGGAGCAGTACTTC
. | many | TRBJ2-7 | TRBV2 | CASAASAYEQYF | TGTGCCAGCGCGGCTAGCGCCTACGAGCAGTACTTC
. | few | TRBJ2-1 | TRBV15 | CATSRELLLSIPYNEQFF | TGTGCCACCAGCAGAGAACTCCTTCTTAGTATACCCTACAATGAGCAGTTCTTC
TRBD2 | . | TRBJ2-2 | TRBV9 | CASTPKGGSGELFF | TGTGCCAGCACCCCTAAGGGCGGGAGCGGGGAGCTGTTTTTT
. | few | TRBJ1-2 | TRBV6-5 | CASSPPGFGYTF | TGTGCCAGCAGCCCTCCAGGGTTTGGCTACACCTTC